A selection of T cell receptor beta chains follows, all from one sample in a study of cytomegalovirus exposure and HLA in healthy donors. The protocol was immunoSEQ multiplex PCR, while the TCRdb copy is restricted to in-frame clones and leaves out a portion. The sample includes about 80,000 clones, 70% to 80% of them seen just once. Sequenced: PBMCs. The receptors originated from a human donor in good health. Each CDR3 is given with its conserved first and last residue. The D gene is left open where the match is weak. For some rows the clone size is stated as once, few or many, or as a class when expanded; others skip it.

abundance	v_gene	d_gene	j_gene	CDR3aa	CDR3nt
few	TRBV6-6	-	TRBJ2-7	CASSYQQGGHEQYF	TGTGCCAGCAGTTACCAACAGGGCGGCCACGAGCAGTACTTC
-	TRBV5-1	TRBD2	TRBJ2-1	CASSLAVAGGDEQFF	TGCGCCAGCAGCTTGGCCGTAGCGGGGGGCGATGAGCAGTTCTTC
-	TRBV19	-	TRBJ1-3	CASSKGATSGNTIYF	TGTGCCAGTAGTAAAGGGGCGACCTCTGGAAACACCATATATTTT
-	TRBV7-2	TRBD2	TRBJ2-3	CASSFSGGGTDTQYF	TGTGCCAGCAGCTTTAGCGGGGGAGGCACAGATACGCAGTATTTT
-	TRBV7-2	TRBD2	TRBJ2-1	CASSLNEWPSGYNEQFF	TGTGCCAGCAGCTTAAATGAGTGGCCTAGCGGGTACAATGAGCAGTTCTTC
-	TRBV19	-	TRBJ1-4	CASSPRDDGDEKLFF	TGTGCCAGTAGTCCTAGAGACGACGGAGATGAAAAACTGTTTTTT
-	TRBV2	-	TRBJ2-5	CASSDTTEETQYF	TGTGCCAGCAGTGATACTACCGAAGAGACCCAGTACTTC
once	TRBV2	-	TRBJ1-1	CASSGTASMNTEAFF	TGTGCCAGCAGTGGGACAGCCAGCATGAACACTGAAGCTTTCTTT
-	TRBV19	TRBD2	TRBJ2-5	CASSIPQKRGGEETQYF	TGTGCCAGTAGTATTCCCCAGAAGCGGGGGGGCGAAGAGACCCAGTACTTC
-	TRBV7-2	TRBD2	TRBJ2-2	CASSLRRSGDTGELFF	TGTGCCAGCAGCCTCCGTCGCAGCGGGGACACCGGGGAGCTGTTTTTT
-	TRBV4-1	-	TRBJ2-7	CASSPTELSYEQYF	TGCGCCAGCAGCCCTACAGAGTTATCCTACGAGCAGTACTTC
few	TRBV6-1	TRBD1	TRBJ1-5	CASSLFTGENQPQNF	TGTGCCAGCAGTCTCTTCACAGGGGAAAATCAGCCCCAGAATTTT
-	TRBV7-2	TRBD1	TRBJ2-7	CASSFRDRGYEQYF	TGTGCCAGCAGCTTCCGGGACAGGGGTTACGAGCAGTACTTC
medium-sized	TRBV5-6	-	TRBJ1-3	CASSLGSVSGNTIYF	TGTGCCAGCAGCTTGGGGTCAGTCTCTGGAAACACCATATATTTT
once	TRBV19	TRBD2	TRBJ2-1	CASSIVASGASYNEQFF	TGTGCCAGTAGTATAGTGGCTAGCGGGGCGTCCTACAATGAGCAGTTCTTC
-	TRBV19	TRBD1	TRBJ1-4	CASSTRDRGGEKLFF	TGTGCCAGTAGTACTCGGGACAGGGGAGGAGAAAAACTGTTTTTT